This T cell receptor beta chain was sequenced for a study of cytomegalovirus exposure and HLA in healthy donors. Produced via immunoSEQ multiplex PCR; TCRdb's table is partial and in-frame only. The table includes approximately 280,000 clones, 70% to 90% detected once. There are 15 residues in the CDR3. From germline, CDR1 is SGHVS and CDR2 FNYEAQ. Points from the study as a whole: One later analysis, an examination of the roughly 110 validation repertoires, found that first-cohort TCR clusters tended to co-occur in them.

This clone occurred once. No antigen is known for it. A junction end diverges from the germline sequence, so it may reflect a read error. The sample taken for sequencing was PBMCs. This receptor was taken from a woman aged 18-29 years in good health and CMV-seronegative. This chain connects TRBV7-6 to TRBJ2-7, with 9 bases matching TRBD2. In DNA form, the CDR3 reads TGTGCCAGCAGCTTAGATATGGGAAGCGGGAGGCCTCAACTCTTC. Translated, it gives CASSLDMGSGRPQLF. Drawing the rest from reference TRBV7-6 and TRBJ2-7, the complete variable domain is GAGVSQSPRYKVTKRGQDVALRCDPISGHVSLYWYRQALGQGPEFLTYFNYEAQQDKSGLPNDRFSAERPEGSISTLTIQRTEQRDSAMYRCASSLDMGSGRPQLFGPGTRLTVT.